The T cell receptor beta chain under discussion was sequenced for a study of regulatory T cells in long-lasting Graves disease. Germline assignment: CDR1 SNHLY and CDR2 FYNNEI. CDR3 length: 13 amino acids. V lost 9 bases and J 11 bases, leaving 17 bases between the germline ends. This sample's time point: newly diagnosed GD, antithyroid drugs for less than 3 months. Extracted PBMC RNA gave rise to the TCR library. As concerns this clonotype: This may stem from a read error, because a much larger clone lies one nucleotide away.

Arm-PCR of CDR3 regions with iRepertoire HTBI primers generated TCR beta libraries. From the multiplex PCR reads, TCRdb called clonotypes with MiXCR, one entry per CDR3 protein. The sample lists roughly 510,000 distinct CDR3 sequences; roughly 15% were seen once. This sample also belongs to another study, concerning T cells in Graves' hyperthyroidism and ophthalmopathy.

The TCR was taken from a man between 18 and 29 years old with Graves disease. The rearrangement joins TRBV2 to TRBJ1-6; D gene uncertain. This sample comprised peripheral blood mononuclear cells (PBMCs), obtained at new diagnosis, from a patient treated with antithyroid drugs. This chain's CDR3 is CASPGVAHPPLHF. The CDR3 region has the DNA TGTGCCAGTCCCGGCGTGGCCCATCCACCCCTCCACTTT.